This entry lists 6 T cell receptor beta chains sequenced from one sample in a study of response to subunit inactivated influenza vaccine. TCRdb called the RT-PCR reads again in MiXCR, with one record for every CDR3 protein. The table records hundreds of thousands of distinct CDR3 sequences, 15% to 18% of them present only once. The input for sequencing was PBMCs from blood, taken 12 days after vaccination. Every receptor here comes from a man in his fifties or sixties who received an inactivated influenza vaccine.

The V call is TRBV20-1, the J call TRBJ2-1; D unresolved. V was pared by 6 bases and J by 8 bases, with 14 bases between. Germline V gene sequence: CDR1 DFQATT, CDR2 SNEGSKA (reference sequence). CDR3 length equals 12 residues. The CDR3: CSALELRDEQFF. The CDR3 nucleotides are TGCAGTGCCCTTGAACTTCGAGATGAGCAGTTCTTC.

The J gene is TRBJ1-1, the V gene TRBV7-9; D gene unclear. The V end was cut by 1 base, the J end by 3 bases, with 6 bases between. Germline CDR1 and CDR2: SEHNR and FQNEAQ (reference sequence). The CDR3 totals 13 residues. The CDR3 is CASSLGHYTEAFF. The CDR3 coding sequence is TGTGCCAGCAGCTTAGGTCACTACACTGAAGCTTTCTTT.

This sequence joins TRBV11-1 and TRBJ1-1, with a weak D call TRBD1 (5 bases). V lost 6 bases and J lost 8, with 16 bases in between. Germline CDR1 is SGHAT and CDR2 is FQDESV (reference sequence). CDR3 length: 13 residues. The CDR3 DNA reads TGTGCCAGCAGTGGGACCACGGCGGCAGAAGCTTTCTTT. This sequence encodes CASSGTTAAEAFF.

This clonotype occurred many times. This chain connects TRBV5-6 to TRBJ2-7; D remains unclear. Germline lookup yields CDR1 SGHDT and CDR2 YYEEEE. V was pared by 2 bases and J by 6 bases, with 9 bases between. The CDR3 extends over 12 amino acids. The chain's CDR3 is CASSFQLSEQYF. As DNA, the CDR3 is TGTGCCAGCAGCTTCCAGCTCTCCGAGCAGTACTTC.

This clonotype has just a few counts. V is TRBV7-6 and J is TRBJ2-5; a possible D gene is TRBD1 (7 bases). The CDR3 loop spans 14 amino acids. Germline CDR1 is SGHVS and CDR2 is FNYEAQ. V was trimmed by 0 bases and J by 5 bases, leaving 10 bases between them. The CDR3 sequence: CASSLAAGGETQYF. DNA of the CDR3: TGTGCCAGCAGCTTAGCTGCAGGGGGGGAGACCCAGTACTTC.

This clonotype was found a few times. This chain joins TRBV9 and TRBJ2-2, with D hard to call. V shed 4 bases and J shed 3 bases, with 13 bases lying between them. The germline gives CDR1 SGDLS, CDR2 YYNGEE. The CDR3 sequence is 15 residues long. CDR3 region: CASSPVMSYTGELFF. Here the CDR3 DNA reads TGTGCCAGCAGCCCCGTGATGTCGTACACCGGGGAGCTGTTTTTT.